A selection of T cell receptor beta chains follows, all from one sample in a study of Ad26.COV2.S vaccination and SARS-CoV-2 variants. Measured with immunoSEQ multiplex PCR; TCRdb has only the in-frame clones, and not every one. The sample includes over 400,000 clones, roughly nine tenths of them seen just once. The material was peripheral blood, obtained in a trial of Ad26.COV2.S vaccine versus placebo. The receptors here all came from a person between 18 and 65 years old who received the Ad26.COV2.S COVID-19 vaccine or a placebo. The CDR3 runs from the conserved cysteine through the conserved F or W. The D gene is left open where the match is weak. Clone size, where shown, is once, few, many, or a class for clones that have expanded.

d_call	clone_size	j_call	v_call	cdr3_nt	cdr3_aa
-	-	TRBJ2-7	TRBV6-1	TGTGCCAGCAGTGAGAGGCCAAGCGTCGTCGACGAGCAGTACTTC	CASSERPSVVDEQYF
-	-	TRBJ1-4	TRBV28	TGTGCCAGCACCCAAGGGTTGGGAGGGGCGGAAAAACTGTTTTTT	CASTQGLGGAEKLFF
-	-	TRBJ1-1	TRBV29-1	TGCAGCGTGAGGGGCACCTCGGCGGACGGCACTGAAGCTTTCTTT	CSVRGTSADGTEAFF
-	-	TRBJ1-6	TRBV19	TGTGCCAGTAGTATCGGCGGGGAATGGGATTCACCCCTCCACTTT	CASSIGGEWDSPLHF
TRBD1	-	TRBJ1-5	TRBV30	TGTGCCTGGATAGGAGGACAGGGGGCCGATCAGCCCCAGCATTTT	CAWIGGQGADQPQHF
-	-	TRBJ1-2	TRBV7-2	TGTGCCAGCAGCTCTTACAGGGATGATGGCTACACCTTC	CASSSYRDDGYTF
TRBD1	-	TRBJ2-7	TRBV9	TGTGCCAGCAGCGTAGCTTCGGGTACAGGGGGGAGGTACGAGCAGTACTTC	CASSVASGTGGRYEQYF
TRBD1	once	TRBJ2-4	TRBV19	TGTGCCAGCCGGGACAGGGTCATCGCAAGCATTCAGTACTTC	CASRDRVIASIQYF
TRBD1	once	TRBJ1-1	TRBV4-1	TGCGCCAGCAGCCGCAGGGACAGCCTGAACACTGAAGCTTTCTTT	CASSRRDSLNTEAFF
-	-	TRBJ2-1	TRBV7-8	TGTGCCAGCAGCTTAGTTGGACTCGAAATCTTC	CASSLVGLEIF
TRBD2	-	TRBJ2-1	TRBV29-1	TGCAGCGTTGGTAGTAGCGGGAGGCGGTATGAGCAGTTCTTC	CSVGSSGRRYEQFF
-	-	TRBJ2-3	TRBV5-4	TGTGCCAGCAGGTTTACGGGAGCCCCGGGGGATACGCAGTATTTT	CASRFTGAPGDTQYF
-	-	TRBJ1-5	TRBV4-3	TGCGCCAGCAGCCCTGCTTATGTGTCTAGCAATCAGCCCCAGCATTTT	CASSPAYVSSNQPQHF
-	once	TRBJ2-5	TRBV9	TGTGCCAGCAGCGACTCGAACGGGGGTCCATGGGAGACCCAGTACTTC	CASSDSNGGPWETQYF
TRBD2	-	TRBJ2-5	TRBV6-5	TGTGCCAGCAGTCCTTTCGGGGGGCAAGAGACCCAGTACTTC	CASSPFGGQETQYF
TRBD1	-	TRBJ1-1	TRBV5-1	TGCGCCAGCAAGGGACAGGGGGTATCCACTGAAGCTTTCTTT	CASKGQGVSTEAFF
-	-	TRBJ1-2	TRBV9	TGTGCCAGCAGCGTAGTTCCGGGTACCGGGACTTACCCATTAGGCTACACCTTC	CASSVVPGTGTYPLGYTF
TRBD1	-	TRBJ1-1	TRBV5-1	TGCGCCAGCAGCCCCGAGACAGGGATGAACACTGAAGCTTTCTTT	CASSPETGMNTEAFF
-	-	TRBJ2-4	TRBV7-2	TGTGCCAGCAGCTTACAGCTAGTTGAGGGGGGAGCCAAAAACATTCAGTACTTC	CASSLQLVEGGAKNIQYF
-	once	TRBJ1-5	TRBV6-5	TGTGCCAGCAGATCTGGGGGCAGGAGCAATCAGCCCCAGCATTTT	CASRSGGRSNQPQHF
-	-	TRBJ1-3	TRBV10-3	TGTGCCATCACCAGGACACCTGAATCTGGAAACACCATATATTTT	CAITRTPESGNTIYF
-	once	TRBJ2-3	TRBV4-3	TGCGCCAGCAGCCAAGAATCGGGGGATACGCAGTATTTT	CASSQESGDTQYF
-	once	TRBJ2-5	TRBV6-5	TGTGCCAGCAGTTACTCGTCCTTGACGGGGACCCAGTACTTC	CASSYSSLTGTQYF
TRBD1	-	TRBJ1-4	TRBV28	TGTGCCAGCAGTCCGAAGGGGGACAGGGAAGAAAAACTGTTTTTT	CASSPKGDREEKLFF
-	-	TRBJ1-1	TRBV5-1	TGCGCCAGCAGCCGACAGAGGATGAACACTGAAGCTTTCTTT	CASSRQRMNTEAFF
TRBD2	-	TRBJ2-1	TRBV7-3	TGTGCCAGCAGCCCGGTAGCGGGATTCTACAATGAGCAGTTCTTC	CASSPVAGFYNEQFF
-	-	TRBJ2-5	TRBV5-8	TGTGCCAGCAGAACCGATGACTGGCGGAAAGAGACCCAGTACTTC	CASRTDDWRKETQYF